This T cell receptor (beta chain) was documented in a study of CD8+ T cells in alopecia areata. CDR3 length equals 14 residues. Germline V lookup: CDR1 KGHSH, CDR2 LQKENI. The V gene end was trimmed by 3 bases and the J gene end by 6 bases; junction bases not matched to a gene: 3. Specified treatment: oral pan-JAK inhibitor, 5-10 mg twice daily. After isolation, RNA underwent reverse transcription to generate cDNA as the sequencing template. The repertoire was sequenced with immunoSEQ multiplex PCR; TCRdb's copy has only in-frame clones and lacks some. The sample yields roughly 220,000 clones, approximately 38% seen once. In regard to this clone: Other DNA sequences from this sample encode an identical CDR3 as well.

J is TRBJ1-4 and V is TRBV18, with TRBD1 matching over 8 bases. This sequence originates from a human donor with alopecia areata. Here the sequenced sample was CD4+ T cells sorted from blood, taken at roughly week 30, from a patient treated with tofacitinib. The CDR3 sequence: CASSPPGQDEKLFF. CDR3 sequence (DNA): TGTGCCAGCTCACCCCCGGGACAGGATGAAAAACTGTTTTTT.